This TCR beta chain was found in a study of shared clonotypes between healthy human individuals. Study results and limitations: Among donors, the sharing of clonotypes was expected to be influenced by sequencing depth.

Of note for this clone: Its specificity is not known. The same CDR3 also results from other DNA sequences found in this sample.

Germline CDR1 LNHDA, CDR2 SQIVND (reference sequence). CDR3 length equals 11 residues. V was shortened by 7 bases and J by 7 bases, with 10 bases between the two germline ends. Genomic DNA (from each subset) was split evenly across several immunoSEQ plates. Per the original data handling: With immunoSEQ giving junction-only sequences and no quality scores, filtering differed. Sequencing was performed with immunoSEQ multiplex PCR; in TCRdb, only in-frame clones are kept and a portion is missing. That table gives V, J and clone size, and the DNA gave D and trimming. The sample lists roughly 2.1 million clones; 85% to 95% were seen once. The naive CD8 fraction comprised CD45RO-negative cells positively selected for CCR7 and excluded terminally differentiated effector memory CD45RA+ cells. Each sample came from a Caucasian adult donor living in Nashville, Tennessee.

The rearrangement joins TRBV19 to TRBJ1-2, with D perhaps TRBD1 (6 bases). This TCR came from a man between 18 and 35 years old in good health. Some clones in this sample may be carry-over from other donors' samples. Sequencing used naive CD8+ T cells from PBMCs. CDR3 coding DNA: TGTGCCAGTAATCAGGGGCTTGGCTACACCTTC. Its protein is CASNQGLGYTF.